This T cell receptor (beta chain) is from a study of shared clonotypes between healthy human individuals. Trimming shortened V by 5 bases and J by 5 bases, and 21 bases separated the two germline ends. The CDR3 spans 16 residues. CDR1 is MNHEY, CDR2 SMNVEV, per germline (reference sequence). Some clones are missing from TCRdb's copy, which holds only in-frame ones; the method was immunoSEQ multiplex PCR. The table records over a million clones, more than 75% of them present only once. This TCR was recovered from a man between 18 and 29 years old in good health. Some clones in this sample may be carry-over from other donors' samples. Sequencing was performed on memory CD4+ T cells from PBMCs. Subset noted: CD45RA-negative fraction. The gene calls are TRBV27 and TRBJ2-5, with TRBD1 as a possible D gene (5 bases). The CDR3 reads CASSITGNSRAETQYF. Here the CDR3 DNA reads TGTGCCAGCAGTATTACAGGAAACAGTAGAGCGGAGACCCAGTACTTC.